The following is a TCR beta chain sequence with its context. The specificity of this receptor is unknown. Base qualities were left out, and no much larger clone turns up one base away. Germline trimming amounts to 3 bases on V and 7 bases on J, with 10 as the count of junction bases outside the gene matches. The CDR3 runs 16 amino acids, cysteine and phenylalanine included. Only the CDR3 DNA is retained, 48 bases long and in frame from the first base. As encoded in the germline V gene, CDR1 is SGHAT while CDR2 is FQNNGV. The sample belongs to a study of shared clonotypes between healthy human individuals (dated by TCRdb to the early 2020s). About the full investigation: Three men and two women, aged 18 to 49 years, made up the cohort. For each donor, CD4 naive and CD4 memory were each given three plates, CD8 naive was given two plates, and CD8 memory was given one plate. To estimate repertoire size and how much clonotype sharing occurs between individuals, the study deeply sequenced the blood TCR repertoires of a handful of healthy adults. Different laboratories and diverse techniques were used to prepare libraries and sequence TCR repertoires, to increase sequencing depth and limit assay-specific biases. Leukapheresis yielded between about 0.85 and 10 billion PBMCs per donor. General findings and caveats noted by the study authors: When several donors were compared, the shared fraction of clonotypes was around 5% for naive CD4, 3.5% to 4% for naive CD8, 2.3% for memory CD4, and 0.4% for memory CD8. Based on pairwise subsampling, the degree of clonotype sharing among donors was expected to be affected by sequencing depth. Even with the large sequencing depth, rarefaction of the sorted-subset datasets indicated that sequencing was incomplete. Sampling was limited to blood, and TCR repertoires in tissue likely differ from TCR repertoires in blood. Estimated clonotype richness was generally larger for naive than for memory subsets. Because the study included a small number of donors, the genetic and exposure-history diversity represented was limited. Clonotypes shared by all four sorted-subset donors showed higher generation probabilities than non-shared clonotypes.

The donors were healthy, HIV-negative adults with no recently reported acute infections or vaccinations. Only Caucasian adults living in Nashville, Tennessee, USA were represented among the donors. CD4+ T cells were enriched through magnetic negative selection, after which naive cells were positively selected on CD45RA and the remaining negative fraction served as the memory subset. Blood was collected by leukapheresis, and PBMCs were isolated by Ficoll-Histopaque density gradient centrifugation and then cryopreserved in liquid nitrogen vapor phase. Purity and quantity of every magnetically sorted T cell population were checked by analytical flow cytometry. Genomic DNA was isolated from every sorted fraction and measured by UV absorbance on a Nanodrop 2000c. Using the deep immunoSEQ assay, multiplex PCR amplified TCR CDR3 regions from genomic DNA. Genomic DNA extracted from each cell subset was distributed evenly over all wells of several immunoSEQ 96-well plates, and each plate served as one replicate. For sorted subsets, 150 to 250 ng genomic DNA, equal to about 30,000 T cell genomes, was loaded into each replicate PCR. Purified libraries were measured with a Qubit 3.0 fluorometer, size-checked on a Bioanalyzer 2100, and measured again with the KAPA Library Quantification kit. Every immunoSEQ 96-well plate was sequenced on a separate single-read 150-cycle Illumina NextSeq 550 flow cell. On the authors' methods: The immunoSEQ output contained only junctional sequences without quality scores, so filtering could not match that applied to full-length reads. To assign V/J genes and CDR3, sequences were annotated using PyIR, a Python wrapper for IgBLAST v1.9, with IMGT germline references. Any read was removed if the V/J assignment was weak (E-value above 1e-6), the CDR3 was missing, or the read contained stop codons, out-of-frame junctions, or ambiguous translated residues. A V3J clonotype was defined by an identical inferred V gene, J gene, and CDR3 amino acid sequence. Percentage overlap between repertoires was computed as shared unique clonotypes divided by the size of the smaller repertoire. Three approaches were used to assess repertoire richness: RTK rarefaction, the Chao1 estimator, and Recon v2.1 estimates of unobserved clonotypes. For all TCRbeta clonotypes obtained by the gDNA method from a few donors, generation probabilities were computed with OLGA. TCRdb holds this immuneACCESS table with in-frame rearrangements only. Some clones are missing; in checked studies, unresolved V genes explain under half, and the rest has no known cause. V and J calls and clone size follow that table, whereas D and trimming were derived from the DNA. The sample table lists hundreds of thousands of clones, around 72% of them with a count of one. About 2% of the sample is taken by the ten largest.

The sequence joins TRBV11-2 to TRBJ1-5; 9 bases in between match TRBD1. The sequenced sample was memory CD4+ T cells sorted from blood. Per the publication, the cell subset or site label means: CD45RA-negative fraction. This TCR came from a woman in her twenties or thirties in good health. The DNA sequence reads TGTGCCAGCAGCTTCGATGGACAGGGGCTCGGCCAGCCCCAGCATTTT. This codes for CASSFDGQGLGQPQHF. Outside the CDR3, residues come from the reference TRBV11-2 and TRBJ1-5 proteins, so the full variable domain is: EAGVAQSPRYKIIEKRQSVAFWCNPISGHATLYWYQQILGQGPKLLIQFQNNGVVDDSQLPKDRFSAERLKGVDSTLKIQPAKLEDSAVYLCASSFDGQGLGQPQHFGDGTRLSIL.